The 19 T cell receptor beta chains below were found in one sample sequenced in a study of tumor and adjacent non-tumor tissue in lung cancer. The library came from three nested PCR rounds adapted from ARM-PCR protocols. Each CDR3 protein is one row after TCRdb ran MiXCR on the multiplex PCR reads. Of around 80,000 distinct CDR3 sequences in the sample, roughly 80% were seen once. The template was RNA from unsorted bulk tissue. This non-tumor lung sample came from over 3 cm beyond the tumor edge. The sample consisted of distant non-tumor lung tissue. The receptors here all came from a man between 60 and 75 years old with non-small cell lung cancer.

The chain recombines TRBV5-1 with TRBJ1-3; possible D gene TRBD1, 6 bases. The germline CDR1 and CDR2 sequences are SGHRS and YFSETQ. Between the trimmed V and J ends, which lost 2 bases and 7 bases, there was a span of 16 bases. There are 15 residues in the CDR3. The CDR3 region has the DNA TGCGCCAGCAGCTTAAATACAGGGAGCGGTAACACCATATATTTT. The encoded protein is CASSLNTGSGNTIYF.

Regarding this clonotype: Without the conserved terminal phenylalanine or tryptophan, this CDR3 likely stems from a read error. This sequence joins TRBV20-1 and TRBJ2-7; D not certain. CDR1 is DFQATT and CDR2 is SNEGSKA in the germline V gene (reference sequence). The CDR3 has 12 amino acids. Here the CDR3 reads CSASAVIYEQYL. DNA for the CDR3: TGCAGTGCTAGTGCGGTCATCTACGAACAGTACTTA.

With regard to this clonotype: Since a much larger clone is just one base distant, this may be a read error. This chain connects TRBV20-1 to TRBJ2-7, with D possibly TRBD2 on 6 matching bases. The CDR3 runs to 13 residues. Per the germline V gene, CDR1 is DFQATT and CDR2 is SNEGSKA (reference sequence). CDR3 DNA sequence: TGCAGTGCTAGTCGCCGGGGGAACTACGATCAGTACTTC. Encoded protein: CSASRRGNYDQYF.

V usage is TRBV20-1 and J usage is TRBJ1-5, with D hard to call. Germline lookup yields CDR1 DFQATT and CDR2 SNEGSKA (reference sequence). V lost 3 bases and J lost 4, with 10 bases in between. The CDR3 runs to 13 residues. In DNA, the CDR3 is TGCAGTGCTAGGGATTGGGAGAATCAGCCCCAGCATTTT. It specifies CSARDWENQPQHF.

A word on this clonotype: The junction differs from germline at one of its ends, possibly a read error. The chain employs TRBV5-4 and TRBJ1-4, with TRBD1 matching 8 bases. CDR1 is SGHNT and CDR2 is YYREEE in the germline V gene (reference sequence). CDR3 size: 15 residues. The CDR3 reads CASSSSGQVARKLFF. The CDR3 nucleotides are TGTGCCAGCAGCTCCTCGGGACAGGTGGCGAGAAAACTGTTCTTT.

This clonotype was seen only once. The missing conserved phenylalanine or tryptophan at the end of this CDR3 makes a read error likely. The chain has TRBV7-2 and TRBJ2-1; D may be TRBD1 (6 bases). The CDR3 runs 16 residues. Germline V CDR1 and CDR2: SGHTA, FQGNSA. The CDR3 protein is CACSTAGAYSRNEQFL. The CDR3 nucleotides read TGTGCATGCAGTACGGCAGGGGCCTACTCCCGCAATGAGCAGTTCTTG.

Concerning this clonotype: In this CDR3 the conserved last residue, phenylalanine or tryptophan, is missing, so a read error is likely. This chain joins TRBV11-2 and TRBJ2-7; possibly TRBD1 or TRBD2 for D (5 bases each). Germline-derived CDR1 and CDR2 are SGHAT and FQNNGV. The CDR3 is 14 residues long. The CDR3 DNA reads TGTGACAGCAGCTTAGATCGGGGACCTGGCGAGCAGTACTTA. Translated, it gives CDSSLDRGPGEQYL.

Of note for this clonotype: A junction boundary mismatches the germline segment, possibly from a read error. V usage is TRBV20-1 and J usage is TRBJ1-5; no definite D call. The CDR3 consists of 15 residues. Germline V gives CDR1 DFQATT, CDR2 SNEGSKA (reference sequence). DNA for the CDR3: TGCAATGCTAGGAGATCCGGTCATAGCAGTCAGCCCCAGCATTTT. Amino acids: CNARRSGHSSQPQHF.

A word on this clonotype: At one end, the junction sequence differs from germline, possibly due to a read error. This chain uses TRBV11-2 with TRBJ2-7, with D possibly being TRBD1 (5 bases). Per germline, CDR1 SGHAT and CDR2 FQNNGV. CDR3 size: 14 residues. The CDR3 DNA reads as TGTGCTAGCAGCTTAGACAGAAGTCCCTACGAGCAGTACTTC. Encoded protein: CASSLDRSPYEQYF.

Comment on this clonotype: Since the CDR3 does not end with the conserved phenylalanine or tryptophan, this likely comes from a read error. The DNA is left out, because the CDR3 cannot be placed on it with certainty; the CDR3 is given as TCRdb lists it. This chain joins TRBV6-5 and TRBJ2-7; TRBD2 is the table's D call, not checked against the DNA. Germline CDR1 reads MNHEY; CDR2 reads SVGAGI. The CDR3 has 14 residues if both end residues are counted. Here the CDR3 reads CASSYSPSTVEQYL.

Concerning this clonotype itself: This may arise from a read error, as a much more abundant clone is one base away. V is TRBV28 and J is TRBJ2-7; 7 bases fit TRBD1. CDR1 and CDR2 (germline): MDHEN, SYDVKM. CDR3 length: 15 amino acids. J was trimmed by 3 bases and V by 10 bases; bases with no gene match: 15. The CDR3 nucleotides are TGTGCCACTCTCTCTTGGACAGGAAGCTTCTACGAGCAGTACTTC. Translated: CATLSWTGSFYEQYF.

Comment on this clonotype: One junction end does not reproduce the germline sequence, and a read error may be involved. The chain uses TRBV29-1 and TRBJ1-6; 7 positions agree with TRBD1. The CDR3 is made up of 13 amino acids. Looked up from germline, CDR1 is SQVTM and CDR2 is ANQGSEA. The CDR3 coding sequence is TGCAGCATTGGGGACAGCTATAATTCACCCCTCTACTTT. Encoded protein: CSIGDSYNSPLYF.

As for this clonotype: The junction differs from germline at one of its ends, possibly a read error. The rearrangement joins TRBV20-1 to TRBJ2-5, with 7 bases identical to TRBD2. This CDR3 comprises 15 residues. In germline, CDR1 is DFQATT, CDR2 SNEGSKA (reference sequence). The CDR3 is CTARGLQWAGETHYF. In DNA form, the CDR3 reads TGCACTGCTAGAGGTTTGCAGTGGGCGGGAGAGACCCATTACTTC.

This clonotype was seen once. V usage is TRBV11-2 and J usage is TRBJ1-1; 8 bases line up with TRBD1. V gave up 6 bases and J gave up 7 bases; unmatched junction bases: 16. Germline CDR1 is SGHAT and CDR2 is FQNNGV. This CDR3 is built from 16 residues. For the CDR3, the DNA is TGTGCCAGCAGTCCCTCCAGGGGGCCATTGATGGGTGAAGCTTTCTTT. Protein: CASSPSRGPLMGEAFF.

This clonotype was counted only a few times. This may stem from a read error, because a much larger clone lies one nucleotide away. DNA for the CDR3: TGTGCCAGCAGTTACTACACCACTGAAGCTTTCTTT. This gives the protein CASSYYTTEAFF. V is TRBV6-5 and J is TRBJ1-1; D gene uncertain. Trimming stripped 1 base from V and 4 bases from J, with 4 bases between. Germline lookup yields CDR1 MNHEY and CDR2 SVGAGI. The CDR3 spans 12 residues.

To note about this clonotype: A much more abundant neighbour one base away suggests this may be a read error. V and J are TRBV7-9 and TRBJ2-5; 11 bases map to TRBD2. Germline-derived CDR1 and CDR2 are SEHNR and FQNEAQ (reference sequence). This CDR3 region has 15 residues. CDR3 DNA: TGTGTCAGCAGCTTACTAGCGGGAGTCAGGGAGACCCAGTACTTC. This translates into CVSSLLAGVRETQYF. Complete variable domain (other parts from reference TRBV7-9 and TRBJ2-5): DTGVSQNPRHKITKRGQNVTFRCDPISEHNRLYWYRQTLGQGPEFLTYFQNEAQLEKSRLLSDRFSAERPKGSFSTLEIQRTEQGDSAMYLCVSSLLAGVRETQYFGPGTRLLVL.

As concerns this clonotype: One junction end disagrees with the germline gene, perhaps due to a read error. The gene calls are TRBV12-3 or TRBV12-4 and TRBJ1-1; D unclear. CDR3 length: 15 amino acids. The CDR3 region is CASSFLGILNTGAFF. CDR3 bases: TGTGCCAGTAGTTTCCTAGGGATACTGAACACTGGAGCTTTCTTT.

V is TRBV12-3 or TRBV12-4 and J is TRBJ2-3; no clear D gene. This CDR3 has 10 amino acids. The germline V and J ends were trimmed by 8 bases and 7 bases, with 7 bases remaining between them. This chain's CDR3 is CASGEYTQYF. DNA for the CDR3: TGTGCCAGCGGTGAATATACGCAGTATTTT.

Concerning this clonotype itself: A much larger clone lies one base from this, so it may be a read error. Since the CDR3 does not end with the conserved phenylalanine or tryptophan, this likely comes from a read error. The CDR3 sequence: CASSTYQGITEAFV. The CDR3 DNA reads as TGTGCCAGCAGCACCTACCAAGGAATCACTGAAGCTTTCGTT. The rearrangement uses TRBV5-6 and TRBJ1-1; D ambiguous. The germline V gene encodes CDR1 SGHDT and CDR2 YYEEEE. This CDR3 is 14 amino acids long. V lost 4 bases and J 4 bases, leaving 14 bases between the germline ends.